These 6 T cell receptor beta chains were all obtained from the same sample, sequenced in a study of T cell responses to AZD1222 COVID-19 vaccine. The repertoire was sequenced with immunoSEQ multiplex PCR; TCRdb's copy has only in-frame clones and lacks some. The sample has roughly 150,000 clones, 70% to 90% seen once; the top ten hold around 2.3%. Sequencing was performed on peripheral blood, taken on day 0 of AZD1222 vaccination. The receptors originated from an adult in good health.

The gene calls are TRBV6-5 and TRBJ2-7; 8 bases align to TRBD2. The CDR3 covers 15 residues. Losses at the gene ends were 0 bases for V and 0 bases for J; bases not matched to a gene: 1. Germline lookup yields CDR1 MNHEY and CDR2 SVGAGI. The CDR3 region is CASSYSGLDSYEQYF. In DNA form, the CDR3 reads TGTGCCAGCAGTTACTCGGGACTAGACTCCTACGAGCAGTACTTC.

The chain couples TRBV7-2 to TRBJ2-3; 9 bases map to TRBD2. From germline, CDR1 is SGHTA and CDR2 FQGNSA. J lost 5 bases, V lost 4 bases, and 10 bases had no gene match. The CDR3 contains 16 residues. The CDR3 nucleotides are TGTGCCAGCAGCTACCCCCGGACTAGCGTGGTAGATACGCAGTATTTT. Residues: CASSYPRTSVVDTQYF.

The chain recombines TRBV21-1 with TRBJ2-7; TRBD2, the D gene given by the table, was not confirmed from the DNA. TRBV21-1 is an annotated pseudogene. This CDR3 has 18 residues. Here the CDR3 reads CASSKAGLAGGDSYEQYF. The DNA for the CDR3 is TGTGCCAGCAGCAAAGCGGGACTAGCGGGTGGCGACTCCTACGAGCAGTACTTC.

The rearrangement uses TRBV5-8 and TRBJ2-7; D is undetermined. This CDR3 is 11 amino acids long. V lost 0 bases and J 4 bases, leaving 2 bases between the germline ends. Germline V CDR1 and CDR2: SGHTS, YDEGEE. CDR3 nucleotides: TGTGCCAGCAGCTTGGGTTACGAGCAGTACTTC. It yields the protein CASSLGYEQYF.

CDR3 region: CASSFYANSYNEQFF. The CDR3 DNA reads as TGTGCCAGCAGCTTCTACGCAAACTCCTACAATGAGCAGTTCTTC. This chain uses TRBV7-2 with TRBJ2-1; no clear D gene. Germline V CDR1 and CDR2: SGHTA, FQGNSA. This CDR3 contains 15 residues. V was clipped by 3 bases and J by 0 bases, with 9 bases between them.

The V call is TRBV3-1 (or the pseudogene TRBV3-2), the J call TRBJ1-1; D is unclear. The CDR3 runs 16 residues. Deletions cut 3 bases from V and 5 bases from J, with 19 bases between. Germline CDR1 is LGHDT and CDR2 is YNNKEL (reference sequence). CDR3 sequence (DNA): TGTGCCAGCAGCCAGGTTTTGACGGGTGGAGGTACTGAAGCTTTCTTT. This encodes CASSQVLTGGGTEAFF.